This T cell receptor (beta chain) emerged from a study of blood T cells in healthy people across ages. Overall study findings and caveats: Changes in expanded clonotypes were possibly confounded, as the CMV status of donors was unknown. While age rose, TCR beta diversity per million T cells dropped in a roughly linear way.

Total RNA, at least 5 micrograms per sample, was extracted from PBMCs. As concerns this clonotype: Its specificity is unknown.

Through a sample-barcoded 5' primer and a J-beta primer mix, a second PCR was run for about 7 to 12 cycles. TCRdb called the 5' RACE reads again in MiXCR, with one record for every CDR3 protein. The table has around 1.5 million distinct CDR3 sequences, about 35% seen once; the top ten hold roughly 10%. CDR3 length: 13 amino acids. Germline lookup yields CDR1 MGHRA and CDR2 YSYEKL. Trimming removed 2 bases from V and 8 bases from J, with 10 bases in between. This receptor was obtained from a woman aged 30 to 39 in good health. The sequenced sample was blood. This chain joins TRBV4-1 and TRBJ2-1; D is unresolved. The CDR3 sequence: CASSQHPSDEQFF. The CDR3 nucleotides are TGCGCCAGCAGCCAACACCCCTCCGATGAGCAGTTCTTC.